This is a list of T cell receptor beta chains from one sample in a study of shared clonotypes between healthy human individuals. Clones were sequenced by immunoSEQ multiplex PCR, and TCRdb holds only the in-frame ones, with some missing. The table has approximately 840,000 clones, roughly 96% seen once. The sequenced sample consisted of naive CD8+ T cells sorted from blood. The receptors here all came from a man between 25 and 39 years old in good health. CDR3s include the opening cysteine and the closing phenylalanine or tryptophan. The order of the fields is clone size, CDR3 length, J gene, D gene, V gene, CDR3 protein, CDR3 DNA. D genes are given only for firm matches. Only some rows state a clone size, as once, few, many or a class for expanded clones.

>-|14|TRBJ2-2|-|TRBV7-9
CASARGMSEGELFF
TGTGCCAGCGCCCGGGGCATGTCCGAGGGGGAGCTGTTTTTT
>-|17|TRBJ2-3|TRBD2|TRBV18
CASSPYGTSEVTDTQYF
TGTGCCAGCTCACCATATGGGACTAGCGAGGTCACAGATACGCAGTATTTT
>once|14|TRBJ2-5|-|TRBV4-1
CASSPRGGEETQYF
TGCGCCAGCAGCCCCAGGGGGGGAGAAGAGACCCAGTACTTC
>-|16|TRBJ2-2|-|TRBV4-3
CASSQDWASSPGELFF
TGCGCCAGCAGCCAAGATTGGGCCTCAAGTCCCGGGGAGCTGTTTTTT
>-|15|TRBJ2-7|-|TRBV11-2
CASSPGRGSSYEQYF
TGTGCCAGCAGCCCCGGCCGGGGAAGCTCCTACGAGCAGTACTTC
>-|18|TRBJ2-3|-|TRBV27
CASSFTKYNPPGTDTQYF
TGTGCCAGCAGTTTCACCAAATACAACCCCCCCGGCACAGATACGCAGTATTTT
>-|17|TRBJ1-1|-|TRBV19
CASSIALLGAQNTEAFF
TGTGCCAGTAGTATCGCCTTACTCGGGGCCCAGAACACTGAAGCTTTCTTT
>-|14|TRBJ2-7|-|TRBV5-1
CASSLKLDSYEQYF
TGCGCCAGCAGCTTGAAATTAGATTCCTACGAGCAGTACTTC
>-|19|TRBJ2-1|TRBD2|TRBV11-2
CASSFVPQAGLASNNEQFF
TGTGCCAGCAGCTTCGTCCCTCAAGCTGGACTAGCGTCTAACAATGAGCAGTTCTTC
>-|13|TRBJ2-7|-|TRBV29-1
CSVCIPSSYEQYF
TGCAGCGTTTGCATACCGAGCTCCTACGAGCAGTACTTC
>-|15|TRBJ2-1|-|TRBV28
CASSFPSVQGNEQFF
TGTGCCAGCAGTTTCCCTTCAGTGCAGGGCAATGAGCAGTTCTTC
>-|15|TRBJ1-4|TRBD1|TRBV4-1
CASSPPGTGNEKLFF
TGCGCCAGCAGCCCCCCCGGGACAGGGAACGAAAAACTGTTTTTT
>-|12|TRBJ2-4|-|TRBV7-9
CASSSGKNIQYF
TGTGCCAGCAGCTCCGGCAAAAACATTCAGTACTTC
>-|12|TRBJ2-7|-|TRBV27
CATQTGYNEQYF
TGTGCCACTCAAACAGGGTACAACGAGCAGTACTTC
>-|14|TRBJ2-5|-|TRBV6-1
CASTLTKHQETQYF
TGTGCCAGCACTCTAACCAAACACCAAGAGACCCAGTACTTC
>-|14|TRBJ1-1|-|TRBV13
CASSFEQENTEAFF
TGTGCCAGCAGCTTCGAACAGGAGAACACTGAAGCTTTCTTT
>-|12|TRBJ1-1|TRBD1|TRBV19
CASTGQETEAFF
TGTGCCAGTACCGGACAGGAGACTGAAGCTTTCTTT
>-|15|TRBJ2-7|TRBD2|TRBV9
CASSVEAGVAYEQYF
TGTGCCAGCAGCGTAGAGGCGGGAGTCGCCTACGAGCAGTACTTC
>once|17|TRBJ2-1|TRBD2|TRBV5-4
CASSHETGTSGSNEQFF
TGTGCCAGCAGTCACGAGACCGGGACTAGCGGGAGTAATGAGCAGTTCTTC
>-|17|TRBJ2-1|TRBD2|TRBV5-1
CASSEGLAGESYNEQFF
TGCGCCAGCAGCGAGGGACTAGCGGGAGAATCTTACAATGAGCAGTTCTTC
>few|12|TRBJ2-7|-|TRBV11-2
CASSFRNYEQYF
TGTGCCAGCAGCTTTCGTAACTACGAGCAGTACTTC
>-|12|TRBJ1-4|-|TRBV6-5
CASSYSGEKLFF
TGTGCCAGCAGTTACTCGGGAGAAAAACTGTTTTTT
>-|17|TRBJ1-1|TRBD1|TRBV29-1
CSVERGGTGLFATEAFF
TGCAGCGTTGAACGGGGCGGGACAGGACTCTTCGCAACTGAAGCTTTCTTT
>-|10|TRBJ2-3|-|TRBV28
CASSSATQYF
TGTGCCAGCAGTTCGGCTACGCAGTATTTT
>-|15|TRBJ1-1|TRBD1|TRBV29-1
CSVEVWGQGALEAFF
TGCAGCGTTGAGGTATGGGGACAGGGGGCACTTGAAGCTTTCTTT
>-|17|TRBJ2-2|TRBD2|TRBV5-4
CASSSGLAGGPTGELFF
TGTGCCAGCAGCTCTGGACTAGCGGGAGGGCCCACCGGGGAGCTGTTTTTT
>-|15|TRBJ2-1|-|TRBV7-9
CASSLAFGSYNEQFF
TGTGCCAGCAGCTTAGCCTTCGGATCCTACAATGAGCAGTTCTTC
>-|10|TRBJ2-1|-|TRBV29-1
CSVVDNEQFF
TGCAGCGTTGTCGACAATGAGCAGTTCTTC
>-|15|TRBJ2-3|-|TRBV7-9
CASSLAKWGTDTQYF
TGTGCCAGCAGCTTAGCGAAATGGGGCACAGATACGCAGTATTTT
>-|12|TRBJ2-3|-|TRBV14
CASRSSTDTQYF
TGTGCCAGCAGAAGCTCGACAGATACGCAGTATTTT
>-|15|TRBJ2-5|TRBD1|TRBV7-9
CASSFLDRGRETQYF
TGTGCCAGCAGCTTTTTGGACAGGGGCAGGGAGACCCAGTACTTC
>-|14|TRBJ2-7|-|TRBV29-1
CSVSIDRPLYEQYF
TGCAGCGTCTCCATCGACAGGCCACTCTACGAGCAGTACTTC
>-|16|TRBJ2-1|-|TRBV4-2
CASSQTDSRGSNEQFF
TGTGCCAGCAGCCAAACCGACAGTAGAGGATCCAATGAGCAGTTCTTC
>-|14|TRBJ2-7|-|TRBV27
CASSFGNTAYEQYF
TGTGCCAGCAGTTTTGGTAACACTGCCTACGAGCAGTACTTC
>-|14|TRBJ2-7|TRBD2|TRBV7-9
CASSTGLALPPWDF
TGTGCCAGCAGCACGGGACTAGCCCTCCCGCCTTGGGACTTC